This TCR beta chain was recorded in a study of OX40 agonist ivuxolimab in advanced cancers. Background on the study: Dosing consisted of intravenous ivuxolimab at 0.01 to 10 mg/kg every 2 weeks. Aged roughly 23 to 90 with a mean of 60 years, they were about 80% male.

Profiled with immunoSEQ multiplex PCR; TCRdb holds only in-frame clones, not every one. The data show approximately 11,000 clones, over 60% seen once. This clone was counted a few times. Trimming took off 3 bases at V and 1 base at J, with 7 bases between the two ends. This CDR3 is built from 13 residues. CDR1 and CDR2 from the germline V gene are MNHNS and SASEGT. The rearrangement joins TRBV6-1 to TRBJ2-7; no clear D. This specimen was CD4+ or CD8+ T cells sorted from blood, taken in a trial of the OX40 agonist ivuxolimab. This clonotype originated in an adult with an advanced solid tumor such as melanoma, head and neck, liver or kidney cancer. In DNA form, the CDR3 reads TGTGCCAGCAGTGATTCCCCTTCCTACGAGCAGTACTTC. This sequence encodes CASSDSPSYEQYF.